The 28 T cell receptor beta chains presented below share a single source sample, sequenced in a study of shared clonotypes between healthy human individuals. This table comes from immunoSEQ multiplex PCR, and its TCRdb copy is limited to in-frame clones, with some not included. The repertoire holds roughly 2,300,000 clones, with 80% to 95% as singletons. The sample consisted of naive CD4+ T cells from PBMCs. Subset meaning: CD45RA+ positively selected. The source is a man younger than 30 in good health. Some clones in this sample may be carry-over from other donors' samples.

To note about this clone: Different DNA sequences within this sample yield the same CDR3. This chain connects TRBV11-2 to TRBJ2-7, with D perhaps matching TRBD2 (6 bases). The CDR3 spans 15 residues. Germline-derived CDR1 and CDR2 are SGHAT and FQNNGV. Deletions cut 4 bases from V and 0 bases from J, with 13 bases between. CDR3 sequence (DNA): TGTGCCAGCAGCTCATTAGCGGAAAGCTCCTACGAGCAGTACTTC. Its protein is CASSSLAESSYEQYF.

The CDR3 DNA sequence: TGTGCAAGTCGCTACCGGGACACATCTTACGAGCAGTACTTC. Its protein is CASRYRDTSYEQYF. The V call is TRBV12-2, the J call TRBJ2-7; TRBD1, the D gene given by the table, was not confirmed from the DNA. TRBV12-2 is classified as a pseudogene. CDR3 length: 14 residues.

The rearrangement links TRBV7-2 to TRBJ2-7; 8 bases are shared with TRBD2. Germline loops: CDR1 SGHTA, CDR2 FQGNSA. Unmatched junction bases numbered 12, after V lost 8 bases and J lost 6 bases. This CDR3 is 14 amino acids long. The chain's CDR3 is CASGRVGRAAEQYF. For the CDR3, the DNA is TGTGCCAGCGGTCGCGTCGGGAGGGCGGCCGAGCAGTACTTC.

The gene calls are TRBV7-3 and TRBJ2-1; the D is unclear. The CDR3 runs 16 residues. The ends were cut back, 4 bases at V and 7 bases at J, with 20 bases in the middle. Looked up from germline, CDR1 is SGHTA and CDR2 is FQGTGA. CDR3 residues: CASSSAQSRPGNEQFF. CDR3 nucleotides: TGTGCCAGCAGCTCCGCCCAGTCTCGGCCCGGGAATGAGCAGTTCTTC.

The V call is TRBV7-2, the J call TRBJ2-5; possible D gene TRBD2, 6 bases. The V gene's germline CDR1 is SGHTA and CDR2 FQGNSA. Trimming pared 5 bases from V and 3 bases from J, leaving 16 bases between. This CDR3 spans 15 amino acids. Here the CDR3 reads CASSLLSGIEETQYF. The CDR3 DNA follows: TGTGCCAGCAGCCTCCTTAGCGGTATCGAAGAGACCCAGTACTTC. Filled out from reference TRBV7-2 and TRBJ2-5, the complete variable domain reads GAGVSQSPSNKVTEKGKDVELRCDPISGHTALYWYRQSLGQGLEFLIYFQGNSAPDKSGLPSDRFSAERTGGSVSTLTIQRTQQEDSAVYLCASSLLSGIEETQYFGPGTRLLVL.

The chain joins TRBV28 to TRBJ2-1; 8 nucleotides match TRBD2. Unmatched junction bases numbered 3, after V lost 3 bases and J lost 2 bases. The length of the CDR3 is 15 residues. Per the germline V gene, CDR1 is MDHEN and CDR2 is SYDVKM. The CDR3, as DNA: TGTGCCAGCAGTTTGAGAGCGGGGGCCTACAATGAGCAGTTCTTC. It yields the protein CASSLRAGAYNEQFF.

This sequence joins TRBV28 and TRBJ2-2; a possible D gene is TRBD1 (5 bases). The CDR3 is made up of 15 amino acids. V lost 8 bases and J lost 8, with 21 bases in between. Germline assignment: CDR1 MDHEN and CDR2 SYDVKM. CDR3 coding DNA: TGTGCCAGCGGGGCTGGGCAGACTGTGGTTGGGGAGCTGTTTTTT. Its translation is CASGAGQTVVGELFF. Using reference TRBV28 and TRBJ2-2 for the parts outside the CDR3, the full variable domain is DVKVTQSSRYLVKRTGEKVFLECVQDMDHENMFWYRQDPGLGLRLIYFSYDVKMKEKGDIPEGYSVSREKKERFSLILESASTNQTSMYLCASGAGQTVVGELFFGEGSRLTVL.

CDR3 loop: CASSEGQTNEKLFF. The CDR3 bases are TGTGCCAGCAGTGAGGGGCAAACTAATGAAAAACTGTTTTTT. The gene calls are TRBV6-1 and TRBJ1-4; possible D gene TRBD1, 5 bases. Germline lookup yields CDR1 MNHNS and CDR2 SASEGT. Trimming left V 3 bases short and J 1 base short, with 6 bases between. CDR3 length: 14 residues.

V and J are TRBV6-4 and TRBJ1-2, with TRBD1 matching 7 bases. The CDR3 covers 12 residues. J was trimmed by 4 bases and V by 5 bases; bases with no gene match: 1. CDR1 and CDR2 (germline): MRHNA, SNTAGT. The chain's CDR3 is CASSRQGYGYTF. In DNA form, the CDR3 reads TGTGCCAGCAGTCGACAGGGCTATGGCTACACCTTC.

The genes are TRBV27 and TRBJ1-1; no firm D call. Germline V lookup: CDR1 MNHEY, CDR2 SMNVEV (reference sequence). Trimming stripped 5 bases from V and 2 bases from J, with 9 bases between. This CDR3 contains 13 residues. CDR3 sequence reads: CASSLNANTEAFF. CDR3 sequence (DNA): TGTGCCAGCAGTCTAAATGCCAACACTGAAGCTTTCTTT.

This rearrangement joins TRBV7-9 to TRBJ2-1, with 9 bases aligning to TRBD1. The CDR3 has 15 amino acids. Germline CDR1 SEHNR, CDR2 FQNEAQ (reference sequence). The trim removed 5 bases at V and 8 bases at J, leaving 10 bases unmatched. CDR3 in amino acids: CASSTGQGFSYEQFF. As DNA, the CDR3 is TGTGCCAGCAGCACAGGACAGGGGTTTTCTTATGAGCAGTTCTTC.

The gene calls are TRBV15 and TRBJ2-3; perhaps TRBD2 as D (6 bases). Trimming left V 5 bases short and J 2 bases short, with 17 bases between. The germline V gene encodes CDR1 LNHNV and CDR2 YYDKDF (reference sequence). This CDR3 region has 16 residues. The CDR3 DNA follows: TGTGCCACCAGCTGGGGCGGGGCGGCTAACACAGATACGCAGTATTTT. Translating gives CATSWGGAANTDTQYF. The full variable domain, with the rest looked up from reference TRBV15 and TRBJ2-3, is DAMVIQNPRYQVTQFGKPVTLSCSQTLNHNVMYWYQQKSSQAPKLLFHYYDKDFNNEADTPDNFQSRRPNTSFCFLDIRSPGLGDTAMYLCATSWGGAANTDTQYFGPGTRLTVL.

The chain carries TRBV4-3 and TRBJ2-1; the D is unclear. CDR1 and CDR2 (germline): LGHNA, YSLEER. The length of the CDR3 is 14 residues. V lost 0 bases, J lost 9 bases, and 12 bases lay in between. The CDR3 region is CASSQDRPVFEQFF. The CDR3 coding sequence is TGCGCCAGCAGCCAAGATCGCCCTGTGTTTGAGCAGTTCTTC.

The chain uses TRBV6-6 and TRBJ2-5; no clear D gene. The germline V gene encodes CDR1 MNHNY and CDR2 SVGAGI (reference sequence). There are 13 residues in the CDR3. V was clipped by 6 bases and J by 5 bases, with 13 bases between them. The DNA of the CDR3 is TGTGCCAGCAGCGCCAGGCATGGGGAGACCCAGTACTTC. Translated: CASSARHGETQYF.

The rearrangement uses TRBV9 and TRBJ2-5; D may be TRBD2 (7 bases). Per germline, CDR1 SGDLS and CDR2 YYNGEE. The length of the CDR3 is 16 residues. Trimming shortened V by 0 bases and J by 2 bases, and 14 bases separated the two germline ends. The CDR3 nucleotides are TGTGCCAGCAGCGTAGCGGGAGGCAGGGGACAAGAGACCCAGTACTTC. Translating gives CASSVAGGRGQETQYF. Together with reference TRBV9 and TRBJ2-5, the CDR3 gives the full variable domain: DSGVTQTPKHLITATGQRVTLRCSPRSGDLSVYWYQQSLDQGLQFLIQYYNGEERAKGNILERFSAQQFPDLHSELNLSSLELGDSALYFCASSVAGGRGQETQYFGPGTRLLVL.

This clone has more than one count but fewer than ten. The genes are TRBV19 and TRBJ1-4; D gene ambiguous. The V and J ends lost 7 bases and 10 bases respectively, with 13 bases between them. CDR1 LNHDA and CDR2 SQIVND come from the germline V gene (reference sequence). The CDR3 has 12 amino acids. CDR3 sequence: CASNPPPRKLFF. The CDR3 DNA sequence: TGTGCCAGTAACCCACCACCGAGAAAACTGTTTTTT. Looking up the rest from reference TRBV19 and TRBJ1-4 gives the full variable domain: DGGITQSPKYLFRKEGQNVTLSCEQNLNHDAMYWYRQDPGQGLRLIYYSQIVNDFQKGDIAEGYSVSREKKESFPLTVTSAQKNPTAFYLCASNPPPRKLFFGSGTQLSVL.

A single count supports this clone. The chain employs TRBV28 and TRBJ1-1; D unresolved. V was shortened by 6 bases and J by 5 bases, with 13 bases between the two germline ends. CDR1 is MDHEN and CDR2 is SYDVKM in the germline V gene. The CDR3 consists of 13 residues. The CDR3 DNA follows: TGTGCCAGCAGCTCCAGCCCACCAACTGAAGCTTTCTTT. It codes for CASSSSPPTEAFF.

This rearrangement joins TRBV30 to TRBJ1-2; 7 nucleotides match TRBD1. The length of the CDR3 is 12 residues. J lost 7 bases, V lost 2 bases, and 4 bases had no gene match. Germline CDR1 is GTSNPN and CDR2 is SVGIG (reference sequence). CDR3 nucleotide sequence: TGTGCCTGGAGTAAGGGGGCTCTTGGCTACACCTTC. Translating gives CAWSKGALGYTF.

V and J are TRBV6-6 and TRBJ1-6, with 9 bases matching TRBD1. The CDR3 runs 15 residues. The J segment lost 10 bases and the V segment lost 2 bases, leaving 6 bases of the junction unmatched. The germline V gene encodes CDR1 MNHNY and CDR2 SVGAGI (reference sequence). The CDR3 spells CASSYVTGGGSPLHF. DNA for the CDR3: TGTGCCAGCAGTTACGTTACAGGGGGCGGATCACCCCTCCACTTT.

The V and J genes are TRBV18 and TRBJ1-1; the match to TRBD1 covers 7 bases. The CDR3 is made up of 13 amino acids. V was pared by 4 bases and J by 7 bases, with 6 bases of the junction left unmatched. Looked up from germline, CDR1 is KGHSH and CDR2 is LQKENI. The CDR3 coding sequence is TGTGCCAGCTCACGGGAGGGGGCCGGTGAAGCTTTCTTT. This codes for CASSREGAGEAFF.

This chain links TRBV30 with TRBJ2-1; 8 nucleotides align to TRBD2. CDR1 GTSNPN and CDR2 SVGIG come from the germline V gene (reference sequence). Trimming took 4 bases from V and 9 from J; bases not matched to a gene: 11. This CDR3 is built from 14 residues. CDR3: CAWNLGLDYREQFF. DNA for the CDR3: TGTGCCTGGAACTTGGGACTAGATTATCGTGAGCAGTTCTTC.

The chain combines TRBV4-2 with TRBJ1-6, with a weak D call TRBD1 (6 bases). Germline loops: CDR1 LGHNA, CDR2 YNFKEQ. Trimming cost V 0 bases and J 8 bases, with 14 bases left between them. This CDR3 region has 16 residues. The CDR3 DNA is TGTGCCAGCAGCCAAGACCTCGGGCAGGGGTATTCACCCCTCCACTTT. Amino acid sequence: CASSQDLGQGYSPLHF.

V gene TRBV6-5 combines with J gene TRBJ1-1, with D maybe TRBD1 (5 bases). V lost 2 bases to trimming and J lost 3 bases, with 13 bases between them. Germline loops: CDR1 MNHEY, CDR2 SVGAGI. The CDR3 consists of 15 residues. The CDR3 spells CASSYNRLLDTEAFF. The CDR3 DNA reads as TGTGCCAGCAGTTACAACAGGCTTCTAGACACTGAAGCTTTCTTT.

V gene TRBV28 combines with J gene TRBJ2-7; 8 bases align to TRBD2. V gave up 7 bases and J gave up 0 bases; unmatched junction bases: 5. The CDR3 is made up of 14 amino acids. CDR1 is MDHEN, CDR2 SYDVKM, per germline. CDR3 sequence: CASISGKSSYEQYF. CDR3 sequence (DNA): TGTGCCAGCATTAGCGGGAAGAGCTCCTACGAGCAGTACTTC.

A few counts support this clone. The genes are TRBV6-6 and TRBJ1-5; weak D call: TRBD1 (6 bases). The CDR3 covers 15 residues. V was trimmed by 6 bases and J by 6 bases, leaving 18 bases between them. The germline V gene has CDR1 MNHNY and CDR2 SVGAGI (reference sequence). CDR3 sequence: CASRSDRLAGQPQHF. In nucleotides, the CDR3 is TGTGCCAGCAGATCGGACAGATTGGCGGGTCAGCCCCAGCATTTT.

This sequence joins TRBV7-3 and TRBJ2-2; 11 nucleotides align to TRBD2. CDR1 is SGHTA and CDR2 is FQGTGA in the germline V gene. V shed 5 bases, J shed 7 bases, and the junction held 6 bases outside the gene matches. The CDR3 consists of 15 residues. The CDR3 DNA reads as TGTGCCAGCAGCGAGGGGACTAGCGGCCACGGGGAGCTGTTTTTT. Translating it yields CASSEGTSGHGELFF.

The rearrangement joins TRBV6-6 to TRBJ1-3, with TRBD1 as a possible D gene (6 bases). This CDR3 contains 16 residues. Trimming left V 6 bases short and J 1 base short, with 16 bases between. Germline-derived CDR1 and CDR2 are MNHNY and SVGAGI (reference sequence). CDR3 residues: CASSKQMTGSGNTIYF. For the CDR3, the DNA is TGTGCCAGCAGCAAACAAATGACAGGTTCTGGAAACACCATATATTTT.

This clone was detected once. The gene calls are TRBV28 and TRBJ2-6; D possibly uses TRBD1 or TRBD2 (5 bases each). The CDR3 has 16 residues. With 4 bases removed from V and 0 bases from J, the gap between germline ends came to 10 bases. The germline CDR1 and CDR2 sequences are MDHEN and SYDVKM. CDR3 in amino acids: CASSSPGHSGANVLTF. CDR3 bases: TGTGCCAGCAGTTCCCCGGGGCACTCTGGGGCCAACGTCCTGACTTTC.